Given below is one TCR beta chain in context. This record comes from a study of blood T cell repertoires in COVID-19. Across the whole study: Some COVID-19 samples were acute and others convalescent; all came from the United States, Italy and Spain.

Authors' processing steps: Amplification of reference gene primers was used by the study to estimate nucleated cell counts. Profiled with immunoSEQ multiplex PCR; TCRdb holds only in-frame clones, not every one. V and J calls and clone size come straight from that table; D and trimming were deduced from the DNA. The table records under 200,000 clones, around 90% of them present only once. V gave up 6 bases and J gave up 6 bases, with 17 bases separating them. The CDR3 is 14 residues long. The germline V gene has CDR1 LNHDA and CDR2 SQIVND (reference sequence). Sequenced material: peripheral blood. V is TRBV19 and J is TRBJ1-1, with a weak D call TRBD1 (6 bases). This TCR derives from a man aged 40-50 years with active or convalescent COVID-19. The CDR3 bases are TGTGCCAGTAGCGAACCGACAGGTTCCGCTGAAGCTTTCTTT. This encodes CASSEPTGSAEAFF.